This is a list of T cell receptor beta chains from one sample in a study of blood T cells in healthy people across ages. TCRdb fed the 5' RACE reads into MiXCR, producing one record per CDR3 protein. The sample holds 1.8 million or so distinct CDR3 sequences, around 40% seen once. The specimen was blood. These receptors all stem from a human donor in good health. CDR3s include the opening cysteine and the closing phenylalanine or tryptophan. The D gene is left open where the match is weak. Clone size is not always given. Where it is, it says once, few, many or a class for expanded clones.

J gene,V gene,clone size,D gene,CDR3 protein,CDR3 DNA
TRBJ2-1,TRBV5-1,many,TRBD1,CASSPRTGDGNEQFF,TGCGCCAGCAGCCCGCGGACAGGGGATGGCAATGAGCAGTTCTTC
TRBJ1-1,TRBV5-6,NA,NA,CASSLFQGFRRDAEAFF,TGTGCCAGCAGCCTATTTCAGGGGTTCCGTAGGGACGCTGAAGCTTTCTTT
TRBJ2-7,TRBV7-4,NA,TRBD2,CASSHGLAGGQSYEQYF,TGTGCCAGCAGCCACGGACTAGCGGGGGGCCAGAGTTACGAGCAGTACTTC
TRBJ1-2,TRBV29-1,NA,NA,CSRGGGDYIYGYTF,TGCAGCCGCGGCGGGGGGGATTATATCTATGGCTACACCTTC
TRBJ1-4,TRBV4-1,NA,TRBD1,CASSQDSRQGGEKLFF,TGCGCCAGCAGCCAAGACTCTAGACAGGGAGGTGAAAAACTGTTTTTT
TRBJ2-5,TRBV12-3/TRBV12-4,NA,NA,CASSLAWVGVETQYF,TGTGCCAGCAGTTTAGCCTGGGTCGGAGTAGAGACCCAGTACTTC
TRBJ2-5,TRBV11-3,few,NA,CASRDSGETQYF,TGTGCCAGCAGGGACTCAGGGGAGACCCAGTACTTC
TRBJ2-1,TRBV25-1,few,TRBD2,CASSGSTSGGALKQFF,TGTGCCAGCAGTGGATCGACTAGCGGGGGGGCCCTTAAGCAGTTCTTC
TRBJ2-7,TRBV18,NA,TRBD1,CASSPLDSYLRDRVYEQYF,TGTGCCAGCTCACCACTTGATTCCTACCTCCGGGACAGGGTTTACGAGCAGTACTTC
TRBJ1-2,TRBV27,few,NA,CASSSHPHNGYTF,TGTGCCAGCAGTTCCCACCCTCATAATGGCTACACCTTC
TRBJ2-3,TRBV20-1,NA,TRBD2,CSATTRPGGGKFDTQYF,TGCAGTGCTACCACGCGCCCCGGCGGGGGGAAATTCGATACGCAGTATTTT
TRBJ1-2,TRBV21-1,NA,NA,CAGSTCRDNGYTF,TGTGCCGGCAGCACGTGCAGGGACAATGGCTACACCTTC
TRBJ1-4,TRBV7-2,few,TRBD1,CASSPDRGRNEKLFF,TGTGCCAGCAGCCCGGACAGGGGGCGAAATGAAAAACTGTTTTTT
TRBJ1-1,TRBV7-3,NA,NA,CASSSVDSLNTEAFF,TGTGCCAGCAGCTCCGTTGACAGTCTGAACACTGAAGCTTTCTTT
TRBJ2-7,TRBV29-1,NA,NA,CSVGMTEYEQYF,TGCAGCGTTGGGATGACGGAGTACGAGCAGTACTTC
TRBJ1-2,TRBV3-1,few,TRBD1,CASSPWAGTGHGYTF,TGTGCCAGCAGCCCCTGGGCAGGGACAGGGCATGGCTACACCTTC
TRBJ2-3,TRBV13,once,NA,CASSSLDRITGGDTQYF,TGTGCCAGCAGCTCCCTGGACCGGATAACTGGGGGGGATACGCAGTATTTT
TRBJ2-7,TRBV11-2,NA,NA,CASSLGGAGADEQYF,TGTGCCAGCAGCTTAGGAGGGGCGGGGGCCGACGAGCAGTACTTC
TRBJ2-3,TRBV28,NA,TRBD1,CASSFPGTGALDTQYF,TGTGCCAGCAGTTTCCCCGGGACAGGGGCCCTAGATACGCAGTATTTT
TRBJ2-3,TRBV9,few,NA,CASSLYETTSTDTQYF,TGTGCCAGCAGCCTTTACGAGACTACTTCCACAGATACGCAGTATTTT
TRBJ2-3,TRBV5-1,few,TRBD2,CASSLRTSGTDTQYF,TGCGCCAGCAGCCTTAGGACTAGCGGCACAGATACGCAGTATTTT
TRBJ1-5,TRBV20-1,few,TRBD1,CSARGQGVVQPQHF,TGCAGTGCGCGGGGACAGGGGGTAGTTCAGCCCCAGCATTTT
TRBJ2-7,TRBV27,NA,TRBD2,CASSLVGGTDEQYF,TGTGCCAGCAGTTTAGTGGGGGGGACGGACGAGCAGTACTTC
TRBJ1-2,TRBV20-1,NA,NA,CSARSRDYGYTF,TGCAGTGCTAGAAGTAGGGACTATGGCTACACCTTC
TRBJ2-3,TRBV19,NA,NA,CASSTTSLGTQYF,TGTGCCAGTAGTACGACCAGTCTTGGTACGCAGTATTTT
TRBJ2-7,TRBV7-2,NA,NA,CASSLEGTPTGEQYF,TGTGCCAGCAGCTTAGAGGGGACCCCCACGGGCGAGCAGTACTTC
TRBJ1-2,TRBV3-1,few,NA,CASSLDSFYSYTF,TGTGCCAGCAGCTTGGACAGCTTCTATAGCTACACCTTC
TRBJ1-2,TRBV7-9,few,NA,CASSPHRQTNYGYTF,TGTGCCAGCAGCCCACACAGGCAAACTAACTATGGCTACACCTTC
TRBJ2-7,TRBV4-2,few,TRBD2,CASSPQEAGTYEQYF,TGTGCCAGCAGCCCACAGGAAGCGGGGACCTACGAGCAGTACTTC
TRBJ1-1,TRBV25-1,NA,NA,CASSWEGRENTEAFF,TGTGCCAGCAGTTGGGAGGGTAGGGAGAACACTGAAGCTTTCTTT
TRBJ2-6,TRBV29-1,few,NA,CSVDVGGSSGANVLTF,TGCAGCGTTGATGTCGGGGGATCCTCTGGGGCCAACGTCCTGACTTTC
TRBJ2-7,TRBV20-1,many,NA,CSARGDGFPTYEQYF,TGCAGTGCTAGAGGGGATGGGTTCCCTACCTACGAGCAGTACTTC
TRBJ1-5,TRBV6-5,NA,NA,CASSYTRGKDQPQHF,TGTGCCAGCAGTTATACAAGGGGGAAGGATCAGCCCCAGCATTTT
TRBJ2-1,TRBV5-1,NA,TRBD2,CASSLNSGGLDEQFF,TGCGCCAGCAGCTTAAATAGCGGGGGCTTAGATGAGCAGTTCTTC
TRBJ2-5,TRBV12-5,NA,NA,CASGLGAQGISETQYF,TGTGCTAGTGGTTTGGGCGCACAGGGCATCTCTGAGACCCAGTACTTC
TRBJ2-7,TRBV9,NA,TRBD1,CASSGQGGTYEQYF,TGTGCCAGCTCGGGACAGGGAGGAACCTACGAGCAGTACTTC
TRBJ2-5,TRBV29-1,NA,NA,CSVEASPGKETQYF,TGCAGCGTTGAAGCCTCACCAGGGAAAGAGACCCAGTACTTC
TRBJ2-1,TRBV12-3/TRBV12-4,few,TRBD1,CASRPERTGGLDEQFF,TGTGCCAGCAGGCCAGAACGGACAGGGGGTCTCGATGAGCAGTTCTTC
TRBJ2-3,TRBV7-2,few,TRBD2,CASSLGLAGANTDTQYF,TGTGCCAGCAGCTTAGGGCTAGCGGGGGCCAACACAGATACGCAGTATTTT
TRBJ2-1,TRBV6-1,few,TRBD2,CASSEVSSGGPRTEQFF,TGTGCCAGCAGTGAAGTTTCAAGCGGGGGGCCCCGAACCGAGCAGTTCTTC
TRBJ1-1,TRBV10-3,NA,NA,CAISGGIEGTEAFF,TGTGCCATCAGTGGGGGGATAGAGGGCACTGAAGCTTTCTTT
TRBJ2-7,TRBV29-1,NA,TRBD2,CSVDGAGGNSYEQYF,TGCAGCGTGGATGGGGCGGGGGGCAACTCCTACGAGCAGTACTTC
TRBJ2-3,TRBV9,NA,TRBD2,CASSVDLAGTQEYF,TGTGCCAGCAGCGTAGATCTAGCGGGGACCCAGGAGTATTTT
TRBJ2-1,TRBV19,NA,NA,CASSMVTGYKEQFF,TGTGCCAGTAGTATGGTGACAGGTTACAAAGAGCAGTTCTTC
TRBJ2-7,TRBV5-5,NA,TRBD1,CASSFGTGSWGTYEQYF,TGTGCCAGCAGCTTCGGGACAGGGTCATGGGGAACCTACGAGCAGTACTTC
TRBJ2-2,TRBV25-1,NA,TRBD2,CASSDPGGVDGELFF,TGTGCCAGCAGTGACCCGGGAGGGGTTGACGGGGAGCTGTTTTTT
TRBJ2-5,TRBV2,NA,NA,CASSLGVPETQYF,TGTGCCAGCAGTCTAGGGGTCCCAGAGACCCAGTACTTC
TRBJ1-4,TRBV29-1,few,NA,CNKRGDFATNEKLFF,TGCAACAAAAGGGGAGATTTTGCAACTAATGAAAAACTGTTTTTT
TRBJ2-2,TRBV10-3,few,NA,CAISEGGSTGELFF,TGTGCCATCAGTGAAGGGGGATCCACCGGGGAGCTGTTTTTT
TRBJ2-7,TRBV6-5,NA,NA,CASSRTVRGYEQYF,TGTGCCAGCAGTCGGACAGTGCGGGGCTACGAGCAGTACTTC